A single sample is the source of the 17 T cell receptor beta chains below, sequenced in a study of post-analysis software for immune sequencing data. Their target antigens are unknown. Unique molecular identifiers were present in the TCR beta cDNA libraries. TCRdb reanalysed the PCR reads using MiXCR and keeps one entry per CDR3 protein. This table has about 760,000 distinct CDR3 sequences, about 27% appearing once. Findings of the study overall: Controls had lower frequencies than patients of about 5 TRBV segments, which included TRBV5-6, TRBV5-1 and TRBV20-1.

Specimen: blood. Receptor source: a girl under 18 with multiple sclerosis.

Only a few counts were recorded for this clonotype. The chain employs TRBV3-1 and TRBJ1-2; TRBD1 might be the D (5 bases). The CDR3 totals 16 residues. Looked up from germline, CDR1 is LGHDT and CDR2 is YNNKEL (reference sequence). V gave up 4 bases and J gave up 5 bases, with 20 bases separating them. CDR3 nucleotide sequence: TGTGCCAGCAGCCGACCTCATGGGGACCCCCCATATGGCTACACCTTC. Translation: CASSRPHGDPPYGYTF.

This clonotype was seen a handful of times. V gene TRBV20-1 combines with J gene TRBJ2-7; 11 bases agree with TRBD2. CDR3 length: 12 amino acids. Germline-derived CDR1 and CDR2 are DFQATT and SNEGSKA (reference sequence). With V trimmed by 2 bases and J by 6 bases, 0 bases remained unmatched. The CDR3: CSARLAGGEQYF. CDR3 sequence (DNA): TGCAGTGCTAGACTAGCGGGAGGCGAGCAGTACTTC.

The genes are TRBV28 and TRBJ1-1, with TRBD1 matching over 7 bases. V lost 6 bases to trimming and J lost 5 bases; unmatched junction nucleotides: 9. Per the germline V gene, CDR1 is MDHEN and CDR2 is SYDVKM. The CDR3 loop spans 14 amino acids. The CDR3 sequence is CASRETGRETEAFF. The CDR3, as DNA: TGTGCCAGCAGAGAGACAGGGAGGGAAACTGAAGCTTTCTTT.

The gene calls are TRBV20-1 and TRBJ1-5; maybe TRBD1 (6 bases). The CDR3 totals 11 residues. The germline V gene has CDR1 DFQATT and CDR2 SNEGSKA (reference sequence). V lost 7 bases and J lost 5, with 9 bases in between. The CDR3 reads CSVRTDQPQHF. CDR3 sequence (DNA): TGCAGTGTTAGGACAGATCAGCCCCAGCATTTT.

This clonotype was detected only a few times. The gene calls are TRBV7-8 and TRBJ2-1; 8 bases line up with TRBD1. The CDR3 covers 17 residues. V lost 5 bases to trimming and J lost 2 bases; unmatched junction nucleotides: 11. Germline V lookup: CDR1 SGHVS, CDR2 FQNEAQ. The CDR3 region is CASSIFPGQGAYNEQFF. The CDR3 bases are TGTGCCAGCAGCATCTTTCCCGGACAGGGCGCCTACAATGAGCAGTTCTTC. Variable domain in full (rest from reference TRBV7-8 and TRBJ2-1): GAGVSQSPRYKVAKRGQDVALRCDPISGHVSLFWYQQALGQGPEFLTYFQNEAQLDKSGLPSDRFFAERPEGSVSTLKIQRTQQEDSAVYLCASSIFPGQGAYNEQFFGPGTRLTVL.

The rearrangement joins TRBV20-1 to TRBJ2-7; 8 bases match TRBD2. The CDR3 totals 16 residues. Germline V gives CDR1 DFQATT, CDR2 SNEGSKA (reference sequence). Unmatched junction bases numbered 22, after V lost 6 bases and J lost 9 bases. The CDR3 coding sequence is TGCAGTGCCCGCTGGAGCGGGAGCTCCTATGTGGAAGGGCAGTACTTC. Translating gives CSARWSGSSYVEGQYF.

The rearrangement links TRBV12-3 or TRBV12-4 to TRBJ2-5, with a tentative D call TRBD1 (5 bases). The CDR3 loop spans 13 amino acids. V was clipped by 6 bases and J by 4 bases, with 12 bases between them. Written as DNA, the CDR3 is TGTGCCAGCAGGCCCGACACAGGAGAGACCCAGTACTTC. Translated, it gives CASRPDTGETQYF.

The chain combines TRBV6-1 with TRBJ2-3; TRBD2 matches at 11 bases. The V gene end was trimmed by 6 bases and the J gene end by 3 bases; junction bases not matched to a gene: 8. The germline gives CDR1 MNHNS, CDR2 SASEGT. The CDR3 loop spans 16 amino acids. CDR3 bases: TGTGCCAGCAGCCACCTTAGCGGGGGGGTAACAGATACGCAGTATTTT. Its protein product is CASSHLSGGVTDTQYF.

This clonotype occurred a few times. The chain carries TRBV6-5 and TRBJ1-5; D unresolved. V was trimmed by 8 bases and J by 4 bases, leaving 18 bases between them. Germline lookup yields CDR1 MNHEY and CDR2 SVGAGI. This CDR3 comprises 15 residues. In DNA form, the CDR3 reads TGTGCCAGCTCTCGGTTCGGGCAGGCAAATCAGCCCCAGCATTTT. Translating it yields CASSRFGQANQPQHF.

This clonotype was counted only a few times. This sequence joins TRBV29-1 and TRBJ2-1, with 11 bases identical to TRBD2. The germline V gene encodes CDR1 SQVTM and CDR2 ANQGSEA. V shed 3 bases and J 3 bases; nucleotides not matched to a gene: 1. The CDR3 is 14 amino acids. The CDR3 is CSVEGLAVYNEQFF. In DNA, the CDR3 is TGCAGCGTTGAGGGACTAGCGGTCTACAATGAGCAGTTCTTC.

The chain uses TRBV7-9 and TRBJ2-6, with 8 bases fitting TRBD1. CDR1 SEHNR and CDR2 FQNEAQ come from the germline V gene (reference sequence). The CDR3 is made up of 19 amino acids. After removal of 3 bases from V and 1 base from J, the junction contained 11 bases not matched to a gene. The CDR3 coding sequence is TGTGCCAGCAGCTTGCTGGTAAGGACAGGGATTTCTGGGGCCAACGTCCTGACTTTC. It yields the protein CASSLLVRTGISGANVLTF.

The gene calls are TRBV21-1 and TRBJ2-1; whether TRBD1, the table's D call, matches the DNA was not checked. TRBV21-1 is a recognized pseudogene. This CDR3 is built from 16 residues. For the CDR3, the DNA is TGTGCCAGCAGCAAAGTGGGCGACAGCTCCTACAATGAGCAGTTCTTC. Amino acids: CASSKVGDSSYNEQFF.

Of note for this clonotype: Relative to the germline gene, one junction end is altered; a read error may explain this. The chain recombines TRBV4-1 with TRBJ2-6, with a weak D call TRBD1 (6 bases). The CDR3 runs to 20 residues. Germline loops: CDR1 MGHRA, CDR2 YSYEKL. CDR3 DNA sequence: TGCACCAGCAGCCCGAGGGTCCAGACAGGAGCCTCCTCTGGGGCCAACGTCCTGACTTTC. Its translation is CTSSPRVQTGASSGANVLTF.

The gene calls are TRBV4-1 and TRBJ1-2; D gene ambiguous. The CDR3 runs 12 residues. V was pared by 4 bases and J by 5 bases, with 8 bases between. CDR1 and CDR2 (germline): MGHRA, YSYEKL. CDR3 DNA: TGCGCCAGCAGCCGCCGGAGTTATGGCTACACCTTC. Protein product: CASSRRSYGYTF.

As concerns this clonotype: No conserved phenylalanine or tryptophan ends this CDR3, so it is likely a read error. The chain carries TRBV11-1 and TRBJ2-3, with 8 bases matching TRBD1. V shed 1 base and J 5 bases; nucleotides not matched to a gene: 11. The CDR3 covers 17 residues. Per germline, CDR1 SGHAT and CDR2 FQDESV (reference sequence). DNA for the CDR3: TGTGCCAGCAGCTTAGACCATCGCCGGGGACAGGTAGATACGCAGTATTGT. Translated: CASSLDHRRGQVDTQYC.

Notes on this clonotype: A single base separates this from a much larger clone, so it may be a read error. The rearrangement joins TRBV9 to TRBJ2-4; TRBD2 might be the D (6 bases). The CDR3 is 17 amino acids. The germline V gene encodes CDR1 SGDLS and CDR2 YYNGEE. This CDR3 reads CASSQEGGGVTKNIRYF. The CDR3 region has the DNA TGTGCCAGCAGCCAAGAGGGCGGAGGGGTAACCAAAAACATTCGGTACTTC.

This clonotype came up once. The rearrangement links TRBV7-2 to TRBJ1-2; 8 nucleotides align to TRBD1. CDR1 and CDR2 (germline): SGHTA, FQGNSA. The junction had 8 bases not matched to a gene; V was cut back by 8 bases and J by 3 bases. The CDR3 has 14 residues. DNA of the CDR3: TGTGCCAGCGGCCCTAGACAGGGGCACTATGGCTACACCTTC. Translating gives CASGPRQGHYGYTF.